Listed here are 7 T cell receptor beta chains from one sample, sequenced in a study of OX40 agonist ivuxolimab in advanced cancers. Assay used: immunoSEQ multiplex PCR; TCRdb lists only in-frame clones, some missing. The sample contains 20,000 to 30,000 clones, roughly nine tenths of which appear only once. The source was CD4+ or CD8+ T cells sorted from blood, collected in a trial of the OX40 agonist ivuxolimab. These receptor sequences come from an adult with an advanced solid tumor such as melanoma, head and neck, liver or kidney cancer.

The J gene is TRBJ1-6, the V gene TRBV11-2; no clear D gene. The CDR3 runs to 14 residues. Looked up from germline, CDR1 is SGHAT and CDR2 is FQNNGV. V lost 5 bases and J lost 7, with 12 bases in between. DNA of the CDR3: TGTGCCAGCAGCCATAGGGTAGGCAATTCACCCCTCCACTTT. It translates to CASSHRVGNSPLHF.

This clone has just one count. The chain has TRBV6-1 and TRBJ1-1, with D perhaps matching TRBD1 (5 bases). V was clipped by 3 bases and J by 3 bases, with 20 bases between them. CDR1 and CDR2 (germline): MNHNS, SASEGT. The CDR3 totals 17 residues. For the CDR3, the DNA is TGTGCCAGCAGTGATCTCCGGGACCCTTTAAAGGACACTGAAGCTTTCTTT. Residues: CASSDLRDPLKDTEAFF.

The rearrangement links TRBV4-2 to TRBJ2-7; 7 bases agree with TRBD2. The length of the CDR3 is 16 residues. Germline loops: CDR1 LGHNA, CDR2 YNFKEQ. The V gene end was trimmed by 5 bases and the J gene end by 1 base; junction bases not matched to a gene: 11. The DNA of the CDR3 is TGTGCCAGCAGCTTGGCCTCGGCGGGACTATCCTACGAGCAGTACTTC. Amino acid sequence: CASSLASAGLSYEQYF.

This chain connects TRBV7-2 to TRBJ2-3; no definite D call. The CDR3 runs to 13 residues. CDR1 SGHTA and CDR2 FQGNSA come from the germline V gene. V shed 1 base and J shed 11 bases, with 13 bases lying between them. The CDR3: CASSLEAESGQYF. CDR3 nucleotides: TGTGCCAGCAGCTTAGAGGCGGAAAGTGGGCAGTATTTT. The full variable domain, rest sourced from reference TRBV7-2 and TRBJ2-3, is GAGVSQSPSNKVTEKGKDVELRCDPISGHTALYWYRQSLGQGLEFLIYFQGNSAPDKSGLPSDRFSAERTGGSVSTLTIQRTQQEDSAVYLCASSLEAESGQYFGPGTRLTVL.

This chain links TRBV18 with TRBJ2-6; D not certain. With 1 base removed from V and 1 base from J, the gap between germline ends came to 11 bases. The CDR3 extends over 17 amino acids. The germline V gene encodes CDR1 KGHSH and CDR2 LQKENI. CDR3 coding DNA: TGTGCCAGCTCACCACAAAATCCGGTTTCTGGGGCCAACGTCCTGACTTTC. This encodes CASSPQNPVSGANVLTF.

This clone was seen only a few times. This chain links TRBV25-1 with TRBJ2-3, with D hard to call. V was clipped by 1 base and J by 0 bases, with 8 bases between them. CDR1 is MGHDK and CDR2 is SYGVNS in the germline V gene. The CDR3 extends over 15 amino acids. CDR3 in amino acids: CASSEFGDSTDTQYF. The DNA of the CDR3 is TGTGCCAGCAGTGAATTTGGAGACAGCACAGATACGCAGTATTTT.

The sample holds a few counts of this clone. The V gene is TRBV5-4, the J gene TRBJ2-1; 9 positions agree with TRBD1. Unmatched junction bases numbered 8, after V lost 7 bases and J lost 3 bases. CDR1 SGHNT and CDR2 YYREEE come from the germline V gene (reference sequence). This CDR3 is 15 amino acids long. The CDR3 nucleotides are TGTGCCAGCGCTACCGGACAGGGGCTCTACAATGAGCAGTTCTTC. This sequence encodes CASATGQGLYNEQFF.